The clone carrying this T cell receptor (beta chain) occurred a few times. Its antigen is unknown. The sample belongs to a study of T-cell memory formation after mild COVID-19. Study as a whole: Among the donors, TCR clusters were largely specific to each donor.

Study-level findings and limits: From day 15 to 85, contracting clones were balanced between CD4 and CD8, whereas later expanders leaned toward CD4+. In second-wave clones peaking day 37, SARS-CoV-2 specificity remained unconfirmed.

TCRdb reanalysed the 5' RACE reads using MiXCR and keeps one entry per CDR3 protein. The table shows approximately 500,000 distinct CDR3 sequences, with roughly 25% occurring only once. The specimen was PBMCs or a T cell subset sorted from them (not recorded which). This receptor was obtained from an adult woman who had mild COVID-19 (a few samples of this study predate the infection). Cell type and time point are not known.

CDR3 sequence: CASSLPGQINEQFF. CDR3 sequence (DNA): TGTGCCAGCAGCTTACCTGGACAGATAAATGAGCAGTTCTTC. The chain recombines TRBV7-9 with TRBJ2-1; perhaps TRBD1 as D (6 bases). The CDR3 runs 14 residues. The V and J ends lost 2 bases and 7 bases respectively, with 12 bases between them. CDR1 and CDR2 (germline): SEHNR, FQNEAQ (reference sequence). The full variable domain, completed using reference TRBV7-9 and TRBJ2-1, is DTGVSQNPRHKITKRGQNVTFRCDPISEHNRLYWYRQTLGQGPEFLTYFQNEAQLEKSRLLSDRFSAERPKGSFSTLEIQRTEQGDSAMYLCASSLPGQINEQFFGPGTRLTVL.